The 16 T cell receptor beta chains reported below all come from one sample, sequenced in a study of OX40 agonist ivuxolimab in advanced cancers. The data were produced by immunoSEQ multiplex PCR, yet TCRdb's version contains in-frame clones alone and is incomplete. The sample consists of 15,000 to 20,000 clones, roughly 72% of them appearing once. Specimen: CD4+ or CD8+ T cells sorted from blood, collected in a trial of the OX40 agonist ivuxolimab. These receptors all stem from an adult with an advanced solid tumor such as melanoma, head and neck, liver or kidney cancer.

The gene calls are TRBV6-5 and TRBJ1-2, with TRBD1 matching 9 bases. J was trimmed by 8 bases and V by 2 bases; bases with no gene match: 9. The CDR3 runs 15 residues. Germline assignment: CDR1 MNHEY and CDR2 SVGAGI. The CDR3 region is CASSYSTGGAGGYTF. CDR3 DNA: TGTGCCAGCAGTTACAGCACAGGGGGCGCGGGAGGCTACACCTTC.

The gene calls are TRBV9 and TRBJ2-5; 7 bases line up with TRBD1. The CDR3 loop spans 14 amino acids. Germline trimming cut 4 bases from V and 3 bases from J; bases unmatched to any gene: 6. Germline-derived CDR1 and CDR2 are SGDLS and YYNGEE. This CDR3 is CASSTWDREETQYF. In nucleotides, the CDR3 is TGTGCCAGCAGCACATGGGACAGAGAAGAGACCCAGTACTTC.

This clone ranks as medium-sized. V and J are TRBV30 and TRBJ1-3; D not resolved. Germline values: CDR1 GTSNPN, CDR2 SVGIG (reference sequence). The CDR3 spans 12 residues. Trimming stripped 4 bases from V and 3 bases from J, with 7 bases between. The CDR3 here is CAWKKGGNTIYF. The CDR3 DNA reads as TGTGCCTGGAAGAAGGGTGGAAACACCATATATTTT.

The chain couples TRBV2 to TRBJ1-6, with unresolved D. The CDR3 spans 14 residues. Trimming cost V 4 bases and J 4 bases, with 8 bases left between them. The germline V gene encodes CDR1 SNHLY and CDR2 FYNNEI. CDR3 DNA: TGTGCCAGCAGTGCGCGGACGTATAATTCACCCCTCCACTTT. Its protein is CASSARTYNSPLHF.

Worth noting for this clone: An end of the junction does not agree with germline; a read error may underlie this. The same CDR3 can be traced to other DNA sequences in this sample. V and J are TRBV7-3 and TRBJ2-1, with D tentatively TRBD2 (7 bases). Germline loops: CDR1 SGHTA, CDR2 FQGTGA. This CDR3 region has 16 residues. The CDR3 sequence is CASSPMGRGAVNEQFF. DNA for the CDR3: TGTGCTAGCAGCCCGATGGGTCGGGGGGCTGTGAATGAGCAGTTCTTC.

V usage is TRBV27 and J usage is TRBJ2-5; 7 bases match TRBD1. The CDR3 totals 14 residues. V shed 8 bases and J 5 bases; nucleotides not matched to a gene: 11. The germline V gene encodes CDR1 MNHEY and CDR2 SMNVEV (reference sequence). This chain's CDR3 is CASYSTGSGETQYF. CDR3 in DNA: TGTGCCAGCTACTCGACAGGGTCCGGGGAGACCCAGTACTTC.

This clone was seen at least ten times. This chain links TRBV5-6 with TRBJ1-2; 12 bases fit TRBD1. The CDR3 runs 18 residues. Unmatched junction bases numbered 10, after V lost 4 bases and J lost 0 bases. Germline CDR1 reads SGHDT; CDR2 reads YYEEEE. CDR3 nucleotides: TGTGCCAGCAGCACGGGGACAGGGGGCCCCATGGCTAACTATGGCTACACCTTC. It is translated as CASSTGTGGPMANYGYTF.

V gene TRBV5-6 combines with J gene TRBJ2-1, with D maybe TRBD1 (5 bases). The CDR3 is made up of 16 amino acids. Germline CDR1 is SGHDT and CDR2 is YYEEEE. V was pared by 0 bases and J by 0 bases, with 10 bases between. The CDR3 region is CASSLGYRSSYNEQFF. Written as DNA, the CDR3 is TGTGCCAGCAGCTTGGGGTACAGGAGCTCCTACAATGAGCAGTTCTTC.

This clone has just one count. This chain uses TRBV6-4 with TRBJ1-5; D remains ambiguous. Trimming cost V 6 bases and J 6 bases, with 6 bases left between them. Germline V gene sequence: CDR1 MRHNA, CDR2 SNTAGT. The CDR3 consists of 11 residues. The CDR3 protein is CASRKGQPQHF. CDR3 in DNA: TGTGCCAGCAGGAAAGGTCAGCCCCAGCATTTT.

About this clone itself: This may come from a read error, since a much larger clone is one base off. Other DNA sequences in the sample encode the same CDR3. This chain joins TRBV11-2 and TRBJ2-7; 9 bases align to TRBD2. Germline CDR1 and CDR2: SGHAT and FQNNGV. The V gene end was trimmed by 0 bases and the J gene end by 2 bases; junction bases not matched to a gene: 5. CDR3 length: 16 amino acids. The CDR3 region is CASSLETSGSPYEQYF. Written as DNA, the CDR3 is TGTGCCAGCAGCTTAGAGACTAGCGGCTCTCCCTACGAGCAGTACTTC.

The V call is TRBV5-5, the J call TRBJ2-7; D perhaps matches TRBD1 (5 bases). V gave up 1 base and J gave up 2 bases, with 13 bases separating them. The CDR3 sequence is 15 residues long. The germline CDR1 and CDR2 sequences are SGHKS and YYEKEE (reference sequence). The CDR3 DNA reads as TGTGCCAGCAGCTTGAGGGGCGTAGAGACCTACGAGCAGTACTTC. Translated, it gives CASSLRGVETYEQYF.

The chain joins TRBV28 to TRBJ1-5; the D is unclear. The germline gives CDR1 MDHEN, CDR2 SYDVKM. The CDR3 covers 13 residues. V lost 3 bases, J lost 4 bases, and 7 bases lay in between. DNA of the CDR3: TGTGCCAGCAGTTTCCGACCTAATCAGCCCCAGCATTTT. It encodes CASSFRPNQPQHF.

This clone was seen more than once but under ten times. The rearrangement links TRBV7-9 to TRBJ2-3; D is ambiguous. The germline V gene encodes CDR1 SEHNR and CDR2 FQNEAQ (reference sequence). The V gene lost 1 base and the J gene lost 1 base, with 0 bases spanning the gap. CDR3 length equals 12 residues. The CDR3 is CASSLGTDTQYF. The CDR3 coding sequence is TGTGCCAGCAGCTTAGGCACAGATACGCAGTATTTT.

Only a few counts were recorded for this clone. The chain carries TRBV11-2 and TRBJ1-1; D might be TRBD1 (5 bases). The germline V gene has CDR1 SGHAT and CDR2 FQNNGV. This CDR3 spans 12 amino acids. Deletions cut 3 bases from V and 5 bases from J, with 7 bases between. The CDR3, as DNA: TGTGCCAGCAGCTTTGGGGGGACTGAAGCTTTCTTT. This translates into CASSFGGTEAFF.

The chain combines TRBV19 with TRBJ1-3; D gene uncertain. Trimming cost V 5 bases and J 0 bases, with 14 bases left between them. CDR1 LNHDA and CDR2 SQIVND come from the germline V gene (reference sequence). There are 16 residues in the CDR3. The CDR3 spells CASSLVFGVSGNTIYF. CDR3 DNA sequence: TGTGCCAGTAGTCTGGTCTTTGGGGTCTCTGGAAACACCATATATTTT. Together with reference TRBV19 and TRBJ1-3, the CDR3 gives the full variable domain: DGGITQSPKYLFRKEGQNVTLSCEQNLNHDAMYWYRQDPGQGLRLIYYSQIVNDFQKGDIAEGYSVSREKKESFPLTVTSAQKNPTAFYLCASSLVFGVSGNTIYFGEGSWLTVV.

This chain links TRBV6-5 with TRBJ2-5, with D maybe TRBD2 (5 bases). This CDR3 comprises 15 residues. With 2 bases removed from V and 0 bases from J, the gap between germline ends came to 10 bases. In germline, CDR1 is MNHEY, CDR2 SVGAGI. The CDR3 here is CASSYADGNQETQYF. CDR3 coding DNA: TGTGCCAGCAGTTACGCCGACGGGAACCAAGAGACCCAGTACTTC.